A single sample gave rise to the 29 T cell receptor beta chains below, sequenced in a study of shared clonotypes between healthy human individuals. It was CD45RO-negative cells, positively selected for CCR7, that made up naive CD8 cells, with terminally differentiated effector memory CD45RA+ cells excluded. Clones were read by immunoSEQ multiplex PCR, and TCRdb kept only the in-frame ones, dropping some. The sample contains some 2 million clones, approximately 94% of which appear only once. What was sequenced was naive CD8+ T cells sorted from blood. All receptors derive from a man in his late teens or twenties in good health.

About this clone: Distinct nucleotide sequences in the sample also encode this CDR3. This rearrangement joins TRBV6-5 to TRBJ2-7; D tentatively fits TRBD1 or TRBD2 (5 bases each). The CDR3 is made up of 14 amino acids. Germline CDR1 MNHEY, CDR2 SVGAGI. V dropped 2 bases and J dropped 2 bases, with 10 bases sitting between them. CDR3 DNA: TGTGCCAGCAGTTACGGGCTGGGGGCCTACGAGCAGTACTTC. Translating it yields CASSYGLGAYEQYF.

The chain recombines TRBV25-1 with TRBJ2-7, with a possible D match to TRBD2 (6 bases). Trimming stripped 10 bases from V and 2 bases from J, with 18 bases between. CDR1 is MGHDK, CDR2 SYGVNS, per germline. There are 14 residues in the CDR3. CDR3 nucleotides: TGTGCCACCTCCGAACCGGGAGCCGCCTACGAGCAGTACTTC. Protein sequence: CATSEPGAAYEQYF.

V usage is TRBV6-6 and J usage is TRBJ2-2; tentatively, D is TRBD1 (6 bases). Germline V gene lookup returns CDR1 MNHNY and CDR2 SVGAGI (reference sequence). V shed 2 bases and J shed 8 bases, with 9 bases lying between them. The CDR3 spans 13 residues. The CDR3, as DNA: TGTGCCAGCAGTTACACAGGGAAAGGGGAGCTGTTTTTT. Translated, it gives CASSYTGKGELFF.

V and J are TRBV6-6 and TRBJ2-7; D may be TRBD1 (6 bases). CDR3 size: 14 residues. V lost 2 bases and J 7 bases, leaving 15 bases between the germline ends. CDR1 and CDR2 from the germline V gene are MNHNY and SVGAGI (reference sequence). The CDR3 nucleotides read TGTGCCAGCAGTTACGGGGTGGGGCAGGGGGAGCAGTACTTC. As protein: CASSYGVGQGEQYF.

This clone has just one count. This rearrangement joins TRBV9 to TRBJ2-3; tentatively, D is TRBD2 (6 bases). In germline, CDR1 is SGDLS, CDR2 YYNGEE. V was trimmed by 7 bases and J by 3 bases, leaving 15 bases between them. The CDR3 extends over 14 amino acids. The CDR3 protein is CASASEGRTDTQYF. The DNA for the CDR3 is TGTGCCAGCGCGAGCGAGGGGAGGACAGATACGCAGTATTTT.

V and J are TRBV2 and TRBJ1-5; TRBD1 matches at 7 bases. CDR3 length: 13 amino acids. Trimming cost V 8 bases and J 4 bases; bases outside gene matches: 5. Germline V CDR1 and CDR2: SNHLY, FYNNEI. For the CDR3, the DNA is TGTGCCAGCGGGGACAGTGGTAATCAGCCCCAGCATTTT. Translation: CASGDSGNQPQHF.

In nucleotides, the CDR3 is TGTGCCAGCAGCGCCGCAGGAATGAACACTGAAGCTTTCTTT. Its translation is CASSAAGMNTEAFF. The rearrangement links TRBV9 to TRBJ1-1, with no clear D. Germline V lookup: CDR1 SGDLS, CDR2 YYNGEE. Trimming took 3 bases from V and 0 from J, leaving 9 bases between them. The CDR3 has 14 amino acids.

For this clone: The same CDR3 can be traced to other DNA sequences in this sample. The chain links TRBV2 to TRBJ2-7, with unresolved D. CDR3 length: 13 residues. From germline, CDR1 is SNHLY and CDR2 FYNNEI. Between the trimmed V and J ends, which lost 3 bases and 3 bases, there was a span of 9 bases. The CDR3 nucleotides read TGTGCCAGCAGTGAGTACCGGAGCTACGAGCAGTACTTC. Translation: CASSEYRSYEQYF.

This rearrangement joins TRBV7-2 to TRBJ1-2; D remains unclear. This CDR3 comprises 15 residues. Trimming stripped 1 base from V and 5 bases from J, with 14 bases between. The germline gives CDR1 SGHTA, CDR2 FQGNSA. This CDR3 is CASSLGQGFSYGYTF. In nucleotides, the CDR3 is TGTGCCAGCAGCTTAGGACAAGGGTTTTCGTATGGCTACACCTTC.

V gene TRBV28 combines with J gene TRBJ1-1; D not certain. CDR3 length: 13 residues. The V gene's germline CDR1 is MDHEN and CDR2 SYDVKM. V was cut by 6 bases and J by 4 bases, with 12 bases left in between. The CDR3 region is CASRQAPSTEAFF. Written as DNA, the CDR3 is TGTGCCAGCAGACAAGCCCCGAGCACTGAAGCTTTCTTT.

Remarks on this clone: Other DNA sequences in this sample translate to the same CDR3. This chain joins TRBV2 and TRBJ2-5; maybe TRBD1 (6 bases). V was trimmed by 7 bases and J by 1 base, leaving 7 bases between them. Germline V gives CDR1 SNHLY, CDR2 FYNNEI. The CDR3 contains 12 residues. The CDR3 region is CASTTGQETQYF. CDR3 bases: TGTGCCAGCACGACAGGCCAAGAGACCCAGTACTTC.

As to this clone: The identical CDR3 is also encoded by other nucleotide sequences in the sample. This chain connects TRBV9 to TRBJ2-7, with no clear D. V was cut by 0 bases and J by 3 bases, with 7 bases left in between. The germline CDR1 and CDR2 sequences are SGDLS and YYNGEE. The CDR3 is 13 amino acids. In nucleotides, the CDR3 is TGTGCCAGCAGCGTAGCGCCCGGCTACGAGCAGTACTTC. Translating gives CASSVAPGYEQYF. The full variable domain, with the rest looked up from reference TRBV9 and TRBJ2-7, is DSGVTQTPKHLITATGQRVTLRCSPRSGDLSVYWYQQSLDQGLQFLIQYYNGEERAKGNILERFSAQQFPDLHSELNLSSLELGDSALYFCASSVAPGYEQYFGPGTRLTVT.

A word on this clone: A much more abundant neighbour one base away suggests this may be a read error. This rearrangement joins TRBV11-2 to TRBJ2-2, with D hard to call. Trimming pared 5 bases from V and 2 bases from J, leaving 3 bases between. The CDR3 length is 12 residues. Germline V gene data show CDR1 as SGHAT and CDR2 as FQNNGV. The CDR3 nucleotides read TGTGCCAGCAGCATAAACACCGGGGAGCTGTTTTTT. This sequence encodes CASSINTGELFF.

This chain connects TRBV13 to TRBJ2-1; D is possibly TRBD2 (6 bases). The CDR3 contains 15 residues. Germline V lookup: CDR1 PRHDT, CDR2 FYEKMQ (reference sequence). V shed 1 base and J shed 4 bases, with 11 bases lying between them. In DNA form, the CDR3 reads TGTGCCAGCAGCTTAGAGGGCGGGGAGTACAATGAGCAGTTCTTC. Translation gives CASSLEGGEYNEQFF.

The chain has TRBV27 and TRBJ2-3; the match to TRBD2 covers 7 bases. The CDR3 contains 16 residues. Germline-derived CDR1 and CDR2 are MNHEY and SMNVEV (reference sequence). V lost 3 bases to trimming and J lost 0 bases; unmatched junction nucleotides: 6. Here the CDR3 reads CASSFKAGPSTDTQYF. CDR3 nucleotides: TGTGCCAGCAGTTTCAAAGCGGGGCCTAGCACAGATACGCAGTATTTT.

As regards this clone: Different DNA sequences within this sample yield the same CDR3. The chain employs TRBV27 and TRBJ2-7; D gene unclear. This CDR3 is 13 amino acids long. Trimming stripped 2 bases from V and 3 bases from J, with 8 bases between. Germline V gene data show CDR1 as MNHEY and CDR2 as SMNVEV (reference sequence). CDR3 residues: CASSLSAIYEQYF. The CDR3 nucleotides read TGTGCCAGCAGTTTAAGTGCGATCTACGAGCAGTACTTC.

This rearrangement joins TRBV4-1 to TRBJ1-6; 12 nucleotides agree with TRBD1. This CDR3 spans 18 amino acids. Losses at the gene ends were 0 bases for V and 4 bases for J; bases not matched to a gene: 4. The V gene's germline CDR1 is MGHRA and CDR2 YSYEKL. CDR3 nucleotides: TGCGCCAGCAGCCAAGAAGGGGACAGGGGGCGATATAATTCACCCCTCCACTTT. It specifies CASSQEGDRGRYNSPLHF.

This clone occurred once. The sample holds other DNA sequences that translate to the same CDR3. The rearrangement joins TRBV6-5 to TRBJ2-7; TRBD1 agrees at 7 bases. The CDR3 has 16 residues. The trim removed 0 bases at V and 0 bases at J, leaving 5 bases unmatched. Germline CDR1 MNHEY, CDR2 SVGAGI. The CDR3 region has the DNA TGTGCCAGCAGTTACTCTACAGGGGAATCCTCCTACGAGCAGTACTTC. Its translation is CASSYSTGESSYEQYF.

This chain joins TRBV27 and TRBJ2-7, with D possibly called TRBD1 or TRBD2 (5 bases each). Per germline, CDR1 MNHEY and CDR2 SMNVEV (reference sequence). V was pared by 3 bases and J by 0 bases, with 9 bases between. The CDR3 extends over 14 amino acids. CDR3 nucleotides: TGTGCCAGCAGTTTGTGGGACGACTCCTACGAGCAGTACTTC. Protein sequence: CASSLWDDSYEQYF.

This clone has only one observation. The V gene is TRBV28, the J gene TRBJ2-4; 7 bases map to TRBD1. Germline V gene data show CDR1 as MDHEN and CDR2 as SYDVKM. This CDR3 is built from 14 residues. V dropped 5 bases and J dropped 2; count of bases not matched to a gene: 3. The CDR3 loop reads CASSLRGTKNIQYF. The CDR3, as DNA: TGTGCCAGCAGTCTCAGGGGGACCAAAAACATTCAGTACTTC.

The V call is TRBV5-6, the J call TRBJ1-2, with D maybe TRBD1 (5 bases). This CDR3 is 13 amino acids long. Germline V gives CDR1 SGHDT, CDR2 YYEEEE. V gave up 3 bases and J gave up 4 bases, with 10 bases separating them. CDR3 in DNA: TGTGCCAGCAGCTACAGGAGTCTCTATGGCTACACCTTC. Translated, it gives CASSYRSLYGYTF.

The rearrangement joins TRBV11-2 to TRBJ2-1; TRBD2 aligns across 13 bases. The germline CDR1 and CDR2 sequences are SGHAT and FQNNGV. The CDR3 is made up of 17 amino acids. The ends lost 5 bases at V and 5 bases at J; junction bases unmatched: 9. CDR3 region: CASSAGLAGEWDNEQFF. The CDR3 DNA reads as TGTGCCAGCAGCGCCGGACTAGCGGGAGAATGGGACAATGAGCAGTTCTTC.

This clone was observed a handful of times. This specimen includes other DNA sequences encoding the same CDR3. The V call is TRBV2, the J call TRBJ2-7; 8 bases map to TRBD1. CDR1 is SNHLY and CDR2 is FYNNEI in the germline V gene. The J segment lost 2 bases and the V segment lost 3 bases, leaving 0 bases of the junction unmatched. The CDR3 runs to 13 residues. CDR3 nucleotide sequence: TGTGCCAGCAGTGAGGACAGGGCCTACGAGCAGTACTTC. It translates to CASSEDRAYEQYF.

The CDR3 reads CASSFGRVDTQYF. The CDR3 DNA is TGTGCCAGCAGTTTTGGCAGGGTGGATACGCAGTATTTT. V and J are TRBV28 and TRBJ2-3; D is possibly TRBD1 (5 bases). CDR3 size: 13 residues. Germline V gene data show CDR1 as MDHEN and CDR2 as SYDVKM. V gave up 3 bases and J gave up 6 bases, with 10 bases separating them. Supplemented by reference TRBV28 and TRBJ2-3, the full variable domain reads DVKVTQSSRYLVKRTGEKVFLECVQDMDHENMFWYRQDPGLGLRLIYFSYDVKMKEKGDIPEGYSVSREKKERFSLILESASTNQTSMYLCASSFGRVDTQYFGPGTRLTVL.

This clone came up once. This sequence joins TRBV7-9 and TRBJ2-1, with D perhaps TRBD2 (5 bases). V lost 5 bases, J lost 2 bases, and 10 bases lay in between. Germline V gene data show CDR1 as SEHNR and CDR2 as FQNEAQ (reference sequence). This CDR3 has 14 residues. CDR3 protein: CASSPRVAYNEQFF. Here the CDR3 DNA reads TGTGCCAGCAGCCCGAGGGTAGCCTACAATGAGCAGTTCTTC.

This chain uses TRBV12-2 with TRBJ2-7; TRBD2, the table's D call, was not compared with the DNA. TRBV12-2 has pseudogene status. The length of the CDR3 is 16 residues. The CDR3 bases are TGTGCAAGTCGCTTAGTGGGTGTCCGGGAGGGCCCCGAGCAGTACTTC. This gives the protein CASRLVGVREGPEQYF.

The chain carries TRBV5-6 and TRBJ1-1, with 10 bases aligning to TRBD1. J lost 5 bases, V lost 3 bases, and 16 bases had no gene match. Germline CDR1 SGHDT, CDR2 YYEEEE. This CDR3 has 18 amino acids. CDR3 bases: TGTGCCAGCAGCTCTTACGCGAGGTGGGACAGGGGAAGAACTGAAGCTTTCTTT. Translating gives CASSSYARWDRGRTEAFF. The entire variable domain, with the rest obtained from reference TRBV5-6 and TRBJ1-1, is as follows: DAGVTQSPTHLIKTRGQQVTLRCSPKSGHDTVSWYQQALGQGPQFIFQYYEEEERQRGNFPDRFSGHQFPNYSSELNVNALLLGDSALYLCASSSYARWDRGRTEAFFGQGTRLTVV.

This chain connects TRBV4-1 to TRBJ2-7; 10 bases map to TRBD1. CDR1 is MGHRA, CDR2 YSYEKL, per germline. The CDR3 has 16 amino acids. With V trimmed by 3 bases and J by 1 base, 6 bases remained unmatched. The CDR3 is CASSQAGQGVSYEQYF. CDR3 nucleotide sequence: TGCGCCAGCAGCCAGGCCGGACAGGGGGTATCCTACGAGCAGTACTTC.

V usage is TRBV19 and J usage is TRBJ2-1; D remains ambiguous. This CDR3 contains 14 residues. Germline assignment: CDR1 LNHDA and CDR2 SQIVND (reference sequence). V lost 0 bases and J lost 3, with 6 bases in between. CDR3 protein: CASSIDPGYNEQFF. The CDR3 nucleotides read TGTGCCAGTAGTATAGACCCGGGCTACAATGAGCAGTTCTTC.